One and the same sample provided the 19 T cell receptor beta chains below, sequenced in a study of T cells expressing NK-cell markers. TCRdb re-called the 5' RACE reads; one entry per CDR3 protein, DNA not given. In total, the table holds around 470,000 distinct CDR3 sequences. The sequenced material came from blood T cells: a sorted CD56 or NKG2C T cell subset, CD4+ or CD8+ T cells, or bulk PBMC T cells (not recorded which). The receptors were gathered from a woman in her 50s in good health.

The chain carries TRBV27 and TRBJ1-2; TCRdb selects TRBD1, and the lack of DNA leaves this call unchecked. CDR3 length: 14 residues. The V gene's germline CDR1 is MNHEY and CDR2 SMNVEV (reference sequence). The CDR3: CASSFRHDSYGYTF.

This sequence joins TRBV20-1 and TRBJ2-3; with no DNA, the TCRdb D assignment of TRBD1 cannot be verified. The CDR3 is 15 amino acids. The germline gives CDR1 DFQATT, CDR2 SNEGSKA (reference sequence). The CDR3 protein is CSARWDREFTDTQYF.

The rearrangement uses TRBV7-8 and TRBJ1-4; absent DNA, TCRdb's TRBD1 call cannot be checked. This CDR3 has 14 residues. CDR1 and CDR2 (germline): SGHVS, FQNEAQ. The chain's CDR3 is CASSLNRANEKLFF.

The chain recombines TRBV11-2 with TRBJ2-5. The CDR3 has 14 residues. The germline V gene has CDR1 SGHAT and CDR2 FQNNGV. This CDR3 reads CASSGIWGQETQYF. Looking up the rest from reference TRBV11-2 and TRBJ2-5 gives the full variable domain: EAGVAQSPRYKIIEKRQSVAFWCNPISGHATLYWYQQILGQGPKLLIQFQNNGVVDDSQLPKDRFSAERLKGVDSTLKIQPAKLEDSAVYLCASSGIWGQETQYFGPGTRLLVL.

The CDR3 is CSAVIRLGETQYF. The genes are TRBV20-1 and TRBJ2-5. CDR1 is DFQATT, CDR2 SNEGSKA, per germline (reference sequence). The CDR3 covers 13 residues.

This rearrangement joins TRBV25-1 to TRBJ2-2. The CDR3 contains 13 residues. Per the germline V gene, CDR1 is MGHDK and CDR2 is SYGVNS. The CDR3 protein is CASTEVGPGELFF.

The J gene is TRBJ2-3, the V gene TRBV11-2; TCRdb outputs TRBD2, but without DNA this stays unchecked. CDR3 size: 17 residues. The germline gives CDR1 SGHAT, CDR2 FQNNGV. CDR3 sequence reads: CASSFRTSGRGLGTQYF.

The V call is TRBV3-1, the J call TRBJ2-2. Germline CDR1 reads LGHDT; CDR2 reads YNNKEL (reference sequence). CDR3 length: 16 residues. The CDR3 sequence: CASSPYWSGKTGELFF.

The chain has TRBV4-1 and TRBJ2-5. Germline lookup yields CDR1 MGHRA and CDR2 YSYEKL. The CDR3 loop spans 16 amino acids. CDR3 loop: CASSPESETQVETQYF.

CDR3 sequence reads: CASSPLSNGQETQYF. This chain joins TRBV4-1 and TRBJ2-5; TCRdb picks TRBD1, but there is no DNA to check that call. Germline values: CDR1 MGHRA, CDR2 YSYEKL. The CDR3 consists of 15 residues.

J is TRBJ2-5 and V is TRBV4-2. Germline-derived CDR1 and CDR2 are LGHNA and YNFKEQ. CDR3 length equals 13 residues. The CDR3 region is CASSQESRETQYF.

This chain connects TRBV5-1 to TRBJ2-7; absent DNA, TCRdb's TRBD1 call cannot be checked. Germline-derived CDR1 and CDR2 are SGHRS and YFSETQ. The CDR3 totals 14 residues. The CDR3: CASSGAGGSYEQYF.

The genes are TRBV6-5 and TRBJ2-1; the D gene TCRdb calls, TRBD1, cannot be checked with no DNA. Per the germline V gene, CDR1 is MNHEY and CDR2 is SVGAGI. This CDR3 region has 15 residues. The CDR3 spells CASSTRLAGANEQFF.

The V call is TRBV19, the J call TRBJ1-1; without DNA, the TCRdb call of TRBD1 cannot be checked. Germline V lookup: CDR1 LNHDA, CDR2 SQIVND (reference sequence). The length of the CDR3 is 14 residues. CDR3 protein: CASSISPRGTEAFF.

This chain joins TRBV7-7 and TRBJ2-5. The CDR3 loop spans 14 amino acids. The germline CDR1 and CDR2 sequences are SSHAT and FNYEAQ (reference sequence). This chain's CDR3 is CASSFSTSTETQYF.

The genes are TRBV11-3 and TRBJ1-1. Germline V gene lookup returns CDR1 SGHNT and CDR2 YENEEA. CDR3 size: 16 residues. The CDR3 sequence: CASSFGQGRANTEAFF.

V is TRBV11-2 and J is TRBJ2-3. Germline values: CDR1 SGHAT, CDR2 FQNNGV. The CDR3 runs 15 residues. CDR3 protein: CASSALVYPTDTQYF.

The chain recombines TRBV5-4 with TRBJ2-1; TCRdb selects TRBD2, and the lack of DNA leaves this call unchecked. Germline V gene sequence: CDR1 SGHNT, CDR2 YYREEE (reference sequence). The CDR3 loop spans 16 amino acids. CDR3 region: CASSVPGLGVINEQFF.

V gene TRBV20-1 combines with J gene TRBJ2-5; without DNA, the TCRdb call of TRBD1 cannot be checked. Germline loops: CDR1 DFQATT, CDR2 SNEGSKA (reference sequence). CDR3 size: 15 residues. This CDR3 is CSAGGILGAQETQYF.